The clone carrying this T cell receptor (beta chain) occurred many times. It was with unique molecular identifiers that the TCRbeta library was prepared. TCRdb reprocessed the PCR reads with MiXCR, giving one entry per CDR3 protein. Here the sample spans about 610,000 distinct CDR3 sequences, roughly 10% being singletons. The data were taken from a study of T-cell reconstitution after alpha-beta-depleted transplantation in children. This sequence was found in a human donor who donated a stem cell graft to a child with acute myeloid leukemia. The specimen comprised PBMCs from the stem cell graft donor, sampled from the stem cell graft.

The CDR3 bases are TGCAGCGTTGGGCGGGGGAGGTCCCAAGAGACCCAGTACTTC. It codes for CSVGRGRSQETQYF. The gene calls are TRBV29-1 and TRBJ2-5, with 7 bases aligning to TRBD2. V lost 4 bases and J lost 1; bases outside the gene matches: 6. This CDR3 has 14 amino acids. Germline CDR1 is SQVTM and CDR2 is ANQGSEA. The variable domain in full, with the rest retrieved from reference TRBV29-1 and TRBJ2-5, is SAVISQKPSRDICQRGTSLTIQCQVDSQVTMMFWYRQQPGQSLTLIATANQGSEATYESGFVIDKFPISRPNLTFSTLTVSNMSPEDSSIYLCSVGRGRSQETQYFGPGTRLLVL.